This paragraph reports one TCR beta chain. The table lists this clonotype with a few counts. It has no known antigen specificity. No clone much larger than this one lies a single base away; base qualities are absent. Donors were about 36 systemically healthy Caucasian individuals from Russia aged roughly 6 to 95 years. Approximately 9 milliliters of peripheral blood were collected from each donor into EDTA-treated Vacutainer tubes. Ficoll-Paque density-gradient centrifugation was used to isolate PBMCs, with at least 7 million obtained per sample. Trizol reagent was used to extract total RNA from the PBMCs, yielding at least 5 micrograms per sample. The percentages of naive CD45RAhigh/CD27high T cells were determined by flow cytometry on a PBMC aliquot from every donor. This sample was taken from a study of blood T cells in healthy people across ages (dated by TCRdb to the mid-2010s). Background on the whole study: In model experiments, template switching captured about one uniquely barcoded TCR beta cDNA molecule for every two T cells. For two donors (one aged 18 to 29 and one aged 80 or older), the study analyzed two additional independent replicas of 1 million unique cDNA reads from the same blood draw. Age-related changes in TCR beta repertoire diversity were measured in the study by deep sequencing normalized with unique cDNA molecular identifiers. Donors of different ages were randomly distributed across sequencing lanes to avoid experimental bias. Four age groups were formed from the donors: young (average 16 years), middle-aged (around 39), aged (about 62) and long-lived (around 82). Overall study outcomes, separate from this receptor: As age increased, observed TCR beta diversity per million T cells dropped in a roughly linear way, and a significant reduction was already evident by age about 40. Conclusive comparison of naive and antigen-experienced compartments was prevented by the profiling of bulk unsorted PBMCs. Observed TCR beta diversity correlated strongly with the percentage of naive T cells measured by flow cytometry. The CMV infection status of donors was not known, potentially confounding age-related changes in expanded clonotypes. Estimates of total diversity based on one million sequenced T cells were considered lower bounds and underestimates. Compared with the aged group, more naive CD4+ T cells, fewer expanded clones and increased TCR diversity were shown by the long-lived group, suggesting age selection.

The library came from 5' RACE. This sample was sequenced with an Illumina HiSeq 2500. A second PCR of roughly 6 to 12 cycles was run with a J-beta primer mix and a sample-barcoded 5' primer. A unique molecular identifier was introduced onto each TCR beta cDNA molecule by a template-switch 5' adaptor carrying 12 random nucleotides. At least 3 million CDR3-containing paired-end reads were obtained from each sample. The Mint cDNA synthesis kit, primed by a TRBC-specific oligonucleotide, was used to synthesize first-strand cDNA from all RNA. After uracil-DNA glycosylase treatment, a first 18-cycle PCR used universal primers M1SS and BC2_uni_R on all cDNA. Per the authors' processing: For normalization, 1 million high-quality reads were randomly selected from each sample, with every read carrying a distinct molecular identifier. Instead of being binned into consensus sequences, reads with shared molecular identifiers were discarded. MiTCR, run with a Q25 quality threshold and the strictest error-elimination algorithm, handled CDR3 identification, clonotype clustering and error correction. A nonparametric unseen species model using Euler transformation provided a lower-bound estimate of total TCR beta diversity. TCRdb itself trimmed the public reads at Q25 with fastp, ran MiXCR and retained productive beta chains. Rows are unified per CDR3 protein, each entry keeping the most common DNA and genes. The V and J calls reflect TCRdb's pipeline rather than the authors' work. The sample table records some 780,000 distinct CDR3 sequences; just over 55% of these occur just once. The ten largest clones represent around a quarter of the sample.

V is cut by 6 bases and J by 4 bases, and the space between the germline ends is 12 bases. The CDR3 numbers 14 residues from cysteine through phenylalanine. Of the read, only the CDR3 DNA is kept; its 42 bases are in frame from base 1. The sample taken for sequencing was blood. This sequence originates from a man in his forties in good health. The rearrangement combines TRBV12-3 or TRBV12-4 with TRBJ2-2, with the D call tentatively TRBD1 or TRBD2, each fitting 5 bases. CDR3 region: CASSRSGGTGELFF. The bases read TGTGCCAGCAGCCGCAGTGGGGGCACCGGGGAGCTGTTTTTT.